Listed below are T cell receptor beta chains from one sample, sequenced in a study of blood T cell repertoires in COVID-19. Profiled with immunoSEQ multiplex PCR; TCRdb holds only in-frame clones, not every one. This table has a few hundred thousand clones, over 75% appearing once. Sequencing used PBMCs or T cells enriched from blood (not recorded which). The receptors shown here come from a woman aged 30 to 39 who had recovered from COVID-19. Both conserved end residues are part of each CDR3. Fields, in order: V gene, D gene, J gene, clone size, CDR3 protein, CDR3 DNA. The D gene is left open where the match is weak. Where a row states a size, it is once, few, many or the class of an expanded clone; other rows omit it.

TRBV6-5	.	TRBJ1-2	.	CASSYHTRVDYGYTF	TGTGCCAGCAGTTACCATACCAGGGTGGACTATGGCTACACCTTC
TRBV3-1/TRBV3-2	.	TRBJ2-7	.	CASSLTPPYEQYF	TGTGCCAGCAGCCTCACACCCCCCTACGAGCAGTACTTC
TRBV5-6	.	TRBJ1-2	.	CASSFLVRDTGNYGYTF	TGTGCCAGCAGCTTTTTGGTCCGGGACACGGGAAACTATGGCTACACCTTC
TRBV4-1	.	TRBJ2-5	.	CASSQVGRRERTQYF	TGCGCCAGCAGCCAAGTGGGACGACGGGAGAGGACCCAGTACTTC
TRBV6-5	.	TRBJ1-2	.	CASTGEGFRIYGYTF	TGTGCCAGCACCGGCGAGGGCTTTCGGATCTATGGCTACACCTTC
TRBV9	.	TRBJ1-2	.	CASSVVGGGYTF	TGTGCCAGCAGCGTAGTGGGAGGAGGCTACACCTTC
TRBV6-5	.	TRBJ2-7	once	CASSLGSKYEQYF	TGTGCCAGCAGTCTCGGTAGTAAGTACGAGCAGTACTTC
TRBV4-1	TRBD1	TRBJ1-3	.	CASSPLDRGRGNTIYF	TGCGCCAGCAGCCCACTTGACAGGGGGCGCGGAAACACCATATATTTT
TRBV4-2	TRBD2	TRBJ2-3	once	CASSQGGLAGSRDTQYF	TGTGCCAGCAGCCAAGGGGGACTAGCGGGCTCCAGAGATACGCAGTATTTT
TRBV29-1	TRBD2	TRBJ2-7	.	CSVEGGTSSYEQYF	TGCAGCGTCGAGGGGGGGACTAGCTCCTACGAGCAGTACTTC
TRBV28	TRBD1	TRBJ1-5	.	CASSRGTGGNQPQHF	TGTGCCAGCAGCCGTGGGACAGGAGGCAATCAGCCCCAGCATTTT
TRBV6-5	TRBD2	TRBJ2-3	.	CAAGASTDTQYF	TGTGCCGCGGGAGCTAGCACAGATACGCAGTATTTT
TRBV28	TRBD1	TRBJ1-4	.	CASSPSDRATNEKLFF	TGTGCCAGCAGTCCCTCAGACAGGGCAACTAATGAAAAACTGTTTTTT
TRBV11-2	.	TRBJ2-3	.	CASSLEGAGSTDTQYF	TGTGCCAGCAGCTTAGAGGGTGCGGGGAGCACAGATACGCAGTATTTT
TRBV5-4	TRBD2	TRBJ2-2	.	CASSLGLAGVRTGELFF	TGTGCCAGCAGCTTGGGTCTAGCGGGGGTTCGCACCGGGGAGCTGTTTTTT
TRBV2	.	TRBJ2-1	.	CASSEGLDSPYNEQFF	TGTGCCAGCAGTGAAGGGTTGGACAGCCCCTACAATGAGCAGTTCTTC
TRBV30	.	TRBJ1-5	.	CAWSVGQRKYGNQPQHF	TGTGCCTGGAGTGTTGGACAGAGGAAGTATGGCAATCAGCCCCAGCATTTT
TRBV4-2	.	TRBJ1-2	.	CASSHRGSNYGYTF	TGTGCCAGCAGCCACAGAGGTTCTAACTATGGCTACACCTTC
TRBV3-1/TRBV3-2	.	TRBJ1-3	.	CASSQGGGSGNTIYF	TGTGCCAGCAGCCAAGGGGGAGGGTCTGGAAACACCATATATTTT
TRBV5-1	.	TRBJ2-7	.	CASSFRTDHYEQYF	TGCGCCAGCAGCTTCCGGACAGACCATTACGAGCAGTACTTC
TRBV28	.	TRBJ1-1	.	CASSPSGGLNTEAFF	TGTGCCAGCAGCCCCTCTGGAGGTTTGAACACTGAAGCTTTCTTT
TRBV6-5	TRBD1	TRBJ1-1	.	CASRTGQGGVGEAFF	TGTGCCAGCAGGACGGGACAGGGGGGGGTAGGTGAAGCTTTCTTT
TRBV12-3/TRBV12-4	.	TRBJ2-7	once	CASSGSALYEQYF	TGTGCCAGCAGCGGGTCTGCTCTCTACGAGCAGTACTTC
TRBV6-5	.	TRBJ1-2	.	CASSYRGTKRNYGYTF	TGTGCCAGCAGTTACCGAGGGACTAAGAGGAACTATGGCTACACCTTC
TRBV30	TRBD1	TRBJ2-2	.	CAWDRGPNTGELFF	TGTGCCTGGGACAGGGGCCCGAACACCGGGGAGCTGTTTTTT
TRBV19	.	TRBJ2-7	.	CASSPDTGNYEQYF	TGTGCCAGTAGCCCTGACACCGGGAACTACGAGCAGTACTTC
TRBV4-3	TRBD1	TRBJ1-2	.	CASSDRQGSYTF	TGCGCCAGCAGCGACAGACAGGGAAGCTACACCTTC
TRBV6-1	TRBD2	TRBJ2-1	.	CASSEARRITSGLNYNEQFF	TGTGCCAGCAGTGAAGCTCGGAGGATAACTAGCGGACTAAATTACAATGAGCAGTTCTTC
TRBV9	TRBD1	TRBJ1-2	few	CASSVGDRVSYGYTF	TGTGCCAGCAGCGTCGGGGACAGGGTTTCATATGGCTACACCTTC
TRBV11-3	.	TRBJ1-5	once	CASSLVLLGQPNQPQHF	TGTGCCAGCAGCTTGGTCCTCCTTGGACAGCCCAATCAGCCCCAGCATTTT
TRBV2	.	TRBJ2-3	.	CASSVGVDTQYF	TGTGCCAGCAGTGTAGGGGTAGATACGCAGTATTTT
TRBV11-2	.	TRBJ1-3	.	CASSPPGPGNTIYF	TGTGCCAGCAGTCCCCCAGGGCCCGGAAACACCATATATTTT
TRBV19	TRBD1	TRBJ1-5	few	CASSTGQVLQPQHF	TGTGCCAGTAGTACCGGACAGGTACTTCAGCCCCAGCATTTT
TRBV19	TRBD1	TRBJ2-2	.	CASSLWTGSTGELFF	TGTGCCAGTAGTCTCTGGACAGGGTCCACCGGGGAGCTGTTTTTT
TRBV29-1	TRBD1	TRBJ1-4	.	CSAGQGTNEKLFF	TGCAGCGCTGGACAGGGAACTAATGAAAAACTGTTTTTT
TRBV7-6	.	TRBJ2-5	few	CASSLSRNKLETQYF	TGTGCCAGCAGCTTGAGCAGGAATAAGCTAGAGACCCAGTACTTC
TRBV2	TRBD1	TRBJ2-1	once	CASTDGTGFTEQFF	TGTGCCAGCACTGACGGGACAGGGTTTACTGAGCAGTTCTTC
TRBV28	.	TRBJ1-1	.	CASSLRGGTEAFF	TGTGCCAGCAGTTTGCGGGGGGGCACTGAAGCTTTCTTT
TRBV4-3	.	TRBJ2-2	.	CASSRRAGELFF	TGCGCCAGCAGCCGCCGCGCCGGGGAGCTGTTTTTT
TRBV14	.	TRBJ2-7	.	CASSPTIGGYEQYF	TGTGCCAGCAGCCCAACGATAGGGGGTTACGAGCAGTACTTC
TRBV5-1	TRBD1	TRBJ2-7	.	CASSWGTVYEQYF	TGCGCCAGCAGCTGGGGGACAGTTTACGAGCAGTACTTC
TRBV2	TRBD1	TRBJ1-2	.	CASTGQGATYGYTF	TGTGCCAGCACCGGACAGGGGGCGACTTATGGCTACACCTTC